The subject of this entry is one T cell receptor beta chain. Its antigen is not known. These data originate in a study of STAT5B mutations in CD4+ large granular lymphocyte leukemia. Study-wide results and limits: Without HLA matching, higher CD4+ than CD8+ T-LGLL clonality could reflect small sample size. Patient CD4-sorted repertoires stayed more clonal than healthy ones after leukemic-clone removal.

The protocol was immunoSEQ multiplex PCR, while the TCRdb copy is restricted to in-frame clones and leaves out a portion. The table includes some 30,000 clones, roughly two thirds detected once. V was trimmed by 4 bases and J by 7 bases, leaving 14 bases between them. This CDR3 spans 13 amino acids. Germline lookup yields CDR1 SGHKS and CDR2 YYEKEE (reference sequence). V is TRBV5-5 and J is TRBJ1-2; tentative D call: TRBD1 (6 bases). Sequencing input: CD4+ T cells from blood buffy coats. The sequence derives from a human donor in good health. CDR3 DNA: TGTGCCAGCAGCCAAGTTGGGGGGCTTGGCTACACCTTC. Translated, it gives CASSQVGGLGYTF.